A selection of T cell receptor beta chains follows, all from one sample in a study of blood T cell repertoires in COVID-19. Data came from immunoSEQ multiplex PCR; TCRdb stores just in-frame clones and leaves some out. The sample lists more than 100,000 clones, roughly 88% occurring once. Specimen: peripheral blood. The source is a human donor in a cohort sampled during active COVID-19. Each CDR3 is given with its conserved first and last residue. Each record gives: J gene, V gene, CDR3 protein.

>TRBJ1-2|TRBV6-5
CASSSSTGIYGYTF
>TRBJ2-2|TRBV7-2
CASSLGLGSGELFF
>TRBJ1-5|TRBV7-9
CASSPGRALNQPQHF
>TRBJ2-5|TRBV5-1
CASSLVGGGPETQYF
>TRBJ1-2|TRBV30
CAWSRRADLNYGYTF
>TRBJ1-1|TRBV18
CASSQAGNTEAFF
>TRBJ1-5|TRBV6-4
CASSANRGQQPQHF
>TRBJ1-3|TRBV10-3
CAISEATGRGNTIYF
>TRBJ2-3|TRBV4-3
CASSHDSGRANTDTQYF
>TRBJ2-5|TRBV19
CASRSTDKETQYF
>TRBJ2-7|TRBV6-5
CASSYRLGGEQYF
>TRBJ2-3|TRBV4-2
CASSQGQGSGADTQYF
>TRBJ1-2|TRBV7-9
CASSFSGGYGYTF
>TRBJ1-6|TRBV30
CAWNWGEGSPLHF
>TRBJ2-2|TRBV28
CASLDPGQFTGELFF
>TRBJ1-5|TRBV29-1
CSAGGRGRDQPQHF
>TRBJ1-5|TRBV19
CASRLLRDTNQPQHF
>TRBJ1-4|TRBV19
CASSTITKGATNEKLFF
>TRBJ2-3|TRBV5-8
CASSRTGTLTDTQYF
>TRBJ2-7|TRBV2
CASSEAETGGSYEQYF
>TRBJ1-1|TRBV18
CASSPRQGALDTEAFF
>TRBJ1-6|TRBV6-4
CASSDSDRGRSPLHF
>TRBJ1-4|TRBV7-3
CASSLTGVGEKLFF
>TRBJ2-5|TRBV19
CASSKRALQETQYF
>TRBJ2-1|TRBV19
CASSTLAGGNNEQFF
>TRBJ2-7|TRBV19
CASSTGETHRPEQYF
>TRBJ2-3|TRBV11-2
CASSLDGLATQDTQYF
>TRBJ2-3|TRBV25-1
CASSPQPSSDTQYF
>TRBJ2-3|TRBV7-6
CASSFLAGATDTQYF
>TRBJ1-4|TRBV3-1/TRBV3-2
CASSQDIGTNEKLFF
>TRBJ2-2|TRBV3-1/TRBV3-2
CASATTGSYTGELFF
>TRBJ2-3|TRBV27
CASSFGPGGPTDTQYF
>TRBJ1-1|TRBV15
CATSRDDWGENTEAFF
>TRBJ2-6|TRBV5-1
CASSPRDRGASGANVLTF
>TRBJ2-2|TRBV4-3
CASSHDPGLASAGELFF
>TRBJ2-7|TRBV5-4
CASSLGGVAYEQYF
>TRBJ2-7|TRBV2
CASTLDRDEQYF
>TRBJ1-2|TRBV10-3
CAISQPGMNYGYTF
>TRBJ2-2|TRBV14
CASSQAAVIEAGELFF
>TRBJ2-7|TRBV11-2
CASSLDTGLQQYF